A single sample gave rise to the 2 T cell receptor beta chains below, sequenced in a study of T-cell reconstitution after alpha-beta-depleted transplantation in children. During its preparation, the TCRbeta library received unique molecular identifiers. TCRdb reprocessed the PCR reads with MiXCR, giving one entry per CDR3 protein. The repertoire holds nearly 550,000 distinct CDR3 sequences, with 18% as singletons. The specimen was PBMCs from the stem cell graft donor, collected from the stem cell graft. Receptors were obtained from a human donor who donated a stem cell graft to a child with acute lymphoblastic leukemia.

The chain is built from TRBV6-5 and TRBJ2-1; the D call may be TRBD1 or TRBD2 (5 bases each). Germline CDR1 is MNHEY and CDR2 is SVGAGI. There are 15 residues in the CDR3. V lost 0 bases and J lost 8, with 14 bases in between. The CDR3 nucleotides read TGTGCCAGCAGTTACTCGGGACCAGCTTCCGATGAGCAGTTCTTC. Translation gives CASSYSGPASDEQFF.

The chain recombines TRBV5-1 with TRBJ2-7, with 7 bases matching TRBD1. This CDR3 has 12 residues. Germline V lookup: CDR1 SGHRS, CDR2 YFSETQ. The J segment lost 5 bases and the V segment lost 2 bases, leaving 1 base of the junction unmatched. CDR3: CASSLQGNEQYF. In DNA, the CDR3 is TGCGCCAGCAGCTTACAGGGGAACGAGCAGTACTTC.